The 16 T cell receptor beta chains below all came from one sample that was sequenced in a study of PD-1 blockade in classical Hodgkin lymphoma. TCRdb keeps only in-frame clones here, not all; method: immunoSEQ multiplex PCR. The sample yields 15,000 to 20,000 clones, roughly 80% seen once. Each of the patients experienced relapse following autologous stem cell transplantation, and their brentuximab vedotin exposure differed. This specimen consisted of peripheral blood mononuclear cells (PBMCs), obtained before the second cycle of nivolumab. Every receptor here comes from a human donor with classical Hodgkin lymphoma.

This sequence joins TRBV7-2 and TRBJ2-3; tentatively, D is TRBD1 (6 bases). Trimming cost V 4 bases and J 4 bases, with 9 bases left between them. CDR1 is SGHTA and CDR2 is FQGNSA in the germline V gene. This CDR3 is 13 amino acids long. The CDR3 spells CASSYREADTQYF. CDR3 DNA sequence: TGTGCCAGCAGCTACAGGGAAGCAGATACGCAGTATTTT.

This clone was seen a single time. This same CDR3 is encoded by further DNA sequences in the sample. The chain couples TRBV5-1 to TRBJ1-6, with 8 bases matching TRBD1. Germline trimming cut 2 bases from V and 9 bases from J; bases unmatched to any gene: 7. Per germline, CDR1 SGHRS and CDR2 YFSETQ. CDR3 length: 15 amino acids. This CDR3 reads CASSLKGQGGSPLHF. As DNA, the CDR3 is TGCGCCAGCAGCTTAAAAGGACAGGGAGGTTCACCCCTCCACTTT.

The chain employs TRBV28 and TRBJ2-5; no clear D. Trimming left V 1 base short and J 5 bases short, with 11 bases between. CDR1 MDHEN and CDR2 SYDVKM come from the germline V gene. This CDR3 comprises 14 residues. CDR3 in DNA: TGTGCCAGCAGTTTATTTGGCAGGTCGGAGACCCAGTACTTC. Translated, it gives CASSLFGRSETQYF. Full variable domain (missing parts from reference TRBV28 and TRBJ2-5): DVKVTQSSRYLVKRTGEKVFLECVQDMDHENMFWYRQDPGLGLRLIYFSYDVKMKEKGDIPEGYSVSREKKERFSLILESASTNQTSMYLCASSLFGRSETQYFGPGTRLLVL.

The CDR3 loop reads CASSVAGTSRNEQFF. CDR3 bases: TGTGCCAGCAGCGTAGCTGGGACTAGCCGGAATGAGCAGTTCTTC. The rearrangement uses TRBV9 and TRBJ2-1; 9 bases fit TRBD2. V lost 0 bases and J lost 7; bases outside the gene matches: 5. CDR3 length: 15 amino acids. Germline loops: CDR1 SGDLS, CDR2 YYNGEE.

V usage is TRBV7-2 and J usage is TRBJ2-7, with 10 bases aligning to TRBD2. In germline, CDR1 is SGHTA, CDR2 FQGNSA. The CDR3 contains 16 residues. Unmatched junction bases numbered 8, after V lost 2 bases and J lost 4 bases. The CDR3 sequence is CASSLKAGGPGYEQYF. The CDR3 nucleotides read TGTGCCAGCAGCTTAAAAGCGGGGGGGCCTGGGTACGAGCAGTACTTC. The whole variable domain, remainder taken from reference TRBV7-2 and TRBJ2-7, is GAGVSQSPSNKVTEKGKDVELRCDPISGHTALYWYRQSLGQGLEFLIYFQGNSAPDKSGLPSDRFSAERTGGSVSTLTIQRTQQEDSAVYLCASSLKAGGPGYEQYFGPGTRLTVT.

The V and J genes are TRBV7-2 and TRBJ2-3; 9 nucleotides match TRBD2. The length of the CDR3 is 17 residues. V shed 1 base, J shed 4 bases, and the junction held 9 bases outside the gene matches. Germline values: CDR1 SGHTA, CDR2 FQGNSA. The CDR3 DNA sequence: TGTGCCAGCAGCTTAGGCAGGCGCGGGGGGGCCTCAGATACGCAGTATTTT. Residues: CASSLGRRGGASDTQYF.

This rearrangement joins TRBV13 to TRBJ2-7; 10 bases map to TRBD2. The germline gives CDR1 PRHDT, CDR2 FYEKMQ (reference sequence). The CDR3 contains 16 residues. V gave up 3 bases and J gave up 9 bases; unmatched junction bases: 14. The CDR3 region is CASSFSLAGAYGWQYF. CDR3 nucleotide sequence: TGTGCCAGCAGCTTCTCCCTAGCGGGGGCCTACGGGTGGCAGTACTTC. The full variable domain, in which reference TRBV13 and TRBJ2-7 provide the parts outside the CDR3, is AAGVIQSPRHLIKEKRETATLKCYPIPRHDTVYWYQQGPGQDPQFLISFYEKMQSDKGSIPDRFSAQQFSDYHSELNMSSLELGDSALYFCASSFSLAGAYGWQYFGPGTRLTVT.

This rearrangement joins TRBV11-2 to TRBJ2-3; D might be TRBD1 or TRBD2, each matching 5 bases. CDR1 and CDR2 (germline): SGHAT, FQNNGV. Trimming stripped 5 bases from V and 4 bases from J, with 13 bases between. This CDR3 is built from 14 residues. CDR3 loop: CASSPGAGADTQYF. The CDR3 bases are TGTGCCAGCAGCCCCGGGGCTGGCGCAGATACGCAGTATTTT.

The chain employs TRBV5-1 and TRBJ1-1; D uncertain. The CDR3 length is 14 residues. Trimming pared 0 bases from V and 1 base from J, leaving 7 bases between. Germline CDR1 reads SGHRS; CDR2 reads YFSETQ. CDR3 sequence reads: CASSLDWGNTEAFF. The CDR3 nucleotides read TGCGCCAGCAGCTTGGATTGGGGGAACACTGAAGCTTTCTTT.

This sequence joins TRBV7-9 and TRBJ2-4, with TRBD1 matching 8 bases. The CDR3 has 15 amino acids. The V and J ends lost 4 bases and 3 bases, in that order; junction bases with no gene match: 5. Germline V gene data show CDR1 as SEHNR and CDR2 as FQNEAQ (reference sequence). The CDR3 loop reads CASSSGQGNKNIQYF. The CDR3 region has the DNA TGTGCCAGCAGCTCTGGACAGGGAAACAAAAACATTCAGTACTTC.

The V call is TRBV19, the J call TRBJ2-5; D unclear. The CDR3 is made up of 13 amino acids. In germline, CDR1 is LNHDA, CDR2 SQIVND (reference sequence). Trimming cost V 4 bases and J 2 bases, with 8 bases left between them. Here the CDR3 reads CASSTGQQETQYF. DNA for the CDR3: TGTGCCAGTAGTACGGGCCAACAAGAGACCCAGTACTTC.

V is TRBV11-3 and J is TRBJ2-5; tentatively, D is TRBD1 or TRBD2 (5 bases each). Matching the DNA end better, TRBJ2-7 makes the J call doubtful. The germline CDR1 and CDR2 sequences are SGHNT and YENEEA. The CDR3 runs to 16 residues. The CDR3 reads CASSLVGPAGSYEQYF. CDR3 nucleotide sequence: TGTGCCAGCAGCTTAGTGGGACCGGCAGGTTCCTACGAGCAGTACTTC.

This chain uses TRBV5-1 with TRBJ2-3, with TRBD2 as a possible D gene (5 bases). Deletions cut 2 bases from V and 2 bases from J, with 9 bases between. The CDR3 spans 14 residues. Germline-derived CDR1 and CDR2 are SGHRS and YFSETQ. The CDR3 nucleotides are TGCGCCAGCAGCTTAGGAGGAACCACAGATACGCAGTATTTT. This sequence encodes CASSLGGTTDTQYF.

By sample fraction, this clone is medium-sized. The chain joins TRBV7-8 to TRBJ1-5; TRBD1 is a possible D gene (5 bases). Trimming shortened V by 1 base and J by 4 bases, and 11 bases separated the two germline ends. This CDR3 comprises 15 residues. CDR1 is SGHVS and CDR2 is FQNEAQ in the germline V gene. CDR3 amino acids: CASSLGPGKNQPQHF. The CDR3, as DNA: TGTGCCAGCAGCTTAGGGCCAGGGAAGAATCAGCCCCAGCATTTT.

This clone occurred a few times. The chain couples TRBV5-4 to TRBJ2-7; weak D call: TRBD2 (7 bases). Germline V CDR1 and CDR2: SGHNT, YYREEE (reference sequence). Trimming took off 1 base at V and 6 bases at J, with 14 bases between the two ends. The CDR3 consists of 14 residues. The CDR3 protein is CASSLIEGGAEQYF. The CDR3 nucleotides are TGTGCCAGCAGCTTGATTGAAGGGGGGGCCGAGCAGTACTTC. Based on the CDR3 plus reference TRBV5-4 and TRBJ2-7, the full variable domain is ETGVTQSPTHLIKTRGQQVTLRCSSQSGHNTVSWYQQALGQGPQFIFQYYREEENGRGNFPPRFSGLQFPNYSSELNVNALELDDSALYLCASSLIEGGAEQYFGPGTRLTVT.

The V and J genes are TRBV18 and TRBJ1-2, with D possibly matching TRBD1 (6 bases). Germline V gene sequence: CDR1 KGHSH, CDR2 LQKENI. V lost 4 bases and J lost 8, with 20 bases in between. CDR3 length: 15 residues. The CDR3 sequence: CASSRGAGDYGGYTF. CDR3 bases: TGTGCCAGCTCACGAGGGGCAGGGGATTATGGAGGCTACACCTTC.